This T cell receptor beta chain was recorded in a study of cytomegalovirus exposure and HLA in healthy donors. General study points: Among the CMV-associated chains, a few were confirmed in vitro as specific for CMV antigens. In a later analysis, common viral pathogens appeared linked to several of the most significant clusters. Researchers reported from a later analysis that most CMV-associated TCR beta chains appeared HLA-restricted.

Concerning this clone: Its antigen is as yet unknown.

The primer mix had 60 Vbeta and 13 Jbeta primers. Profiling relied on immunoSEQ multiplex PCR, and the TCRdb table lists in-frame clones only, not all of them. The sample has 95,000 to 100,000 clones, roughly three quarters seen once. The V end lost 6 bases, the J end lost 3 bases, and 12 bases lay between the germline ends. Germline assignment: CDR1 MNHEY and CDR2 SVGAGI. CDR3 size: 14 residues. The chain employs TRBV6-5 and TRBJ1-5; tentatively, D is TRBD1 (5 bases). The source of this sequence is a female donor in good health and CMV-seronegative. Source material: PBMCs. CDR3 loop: CASREGSFNQPQHF. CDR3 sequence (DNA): TGTGCCAGCAGGGAGGGGAGTTTCAATCAGCCCCAGCATTTT.